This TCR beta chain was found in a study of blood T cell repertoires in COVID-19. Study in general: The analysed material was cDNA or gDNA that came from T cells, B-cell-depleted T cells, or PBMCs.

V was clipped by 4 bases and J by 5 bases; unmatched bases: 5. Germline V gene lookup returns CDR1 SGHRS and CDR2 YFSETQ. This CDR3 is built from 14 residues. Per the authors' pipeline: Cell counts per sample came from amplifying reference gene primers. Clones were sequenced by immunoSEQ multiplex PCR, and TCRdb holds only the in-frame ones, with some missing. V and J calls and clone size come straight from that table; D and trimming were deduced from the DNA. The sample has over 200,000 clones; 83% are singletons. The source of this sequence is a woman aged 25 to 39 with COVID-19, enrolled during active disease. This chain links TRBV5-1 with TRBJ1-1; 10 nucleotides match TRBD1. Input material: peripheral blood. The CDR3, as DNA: TGCGCCAGCAGCCGGGGGACAGGGGAGACTGAAGCTTTCTTT. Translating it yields CASSRGTGETEAFF.